The T cell receptor beta chain under discussion was sequenced for a study of shared clonotypes between healthy human individuals. Study information: Participating donors consisted of two women and a few men aged 18 to 49.

Profiling relied on immunoSEQ multiplex PCR, and the TCRdb table lists in-frame clones only, not all of them. The table lists 450,000 to 600,000 clones, around 80% of them singletons, with 12% in the top ten. On this clone: Its specificity is unknown.

Study-wide points: What limited the represented genetic and exposure-history diversity was the small number of donors.

Germline values: CDR1 LNHDA, CDR2 SQIVND (reference sequence). J was trimmed by 3 bases and V by 6 bases; bases with no gene match: 7. CDR3 length: 15 residues. Recent acute infections and vaccinations were absent in the healthy HIV-negative adult donors. Sequenced material: PBMCs. The chain is built from TRBV19 and TRBJ2-1; 8 positions agree with TRBD1. The sequence was collected from a woman aged 40 to 50 in good health. Some clones in this sample may be carry-over from other donors' samples. This chain's CDR3 is CASRKDRENYNEQFF. The CDR3 DNA follows: TGTGCCAGTAGGAAGGACAGGGAAAACTACAATGAGCAGTTCTTC.